Listed below are T cell receptor beta chains from one sample, sequenced in a study of identical twins. TCRdb re-analysed the 5' RACE reads in MiXCR, keeping a single row per CDR3 protein. The sample records about 690,000 distinct CDR3 sequences, roughly 20% being singletons. The same data also went into a second study, on T cells expressing NK-cell markers.

Sequenced: PBMCs. The receptors shown here come from a woman between 18 and 30 years old in good health. The CDR3 runs from the conserved cysteine through the conserved F or W. A D gene is named only where the DNA matches it firmly. Only part of the rows carry a size: once, few, many, or a class if the clone is expanded.

cdr3_length d_call j_call clone_size v_call cdr3_aa cdr3_nt
12 - TRBJ2-7 - TRBV20-1 CSARGIPYEQYF TGCAGTGCTAGAGGGATTCCTTACGAGCAGTACTTC
15 - TRBJ1-2 few TRBV5-6 CASSLLGTPDGGYTF TGTGCCAGCAGCTTGTTGGGGACACCCGATGGCGGCTACACCTTC
11 - TRBJ2-1 many TRBV20-1 CSATSGNEQFF TGCAGTGCTACCAGCGGCAATGAGCAGTTCTTC
16 TRBD1 TRBJ1-5 - TRBV7-2 CASSRTGTLSNQPQHF TGTGCCAGTTCCCGGACAGGGACCTTAAGCAATCAGCCCCAGCATTTT
9 - TRBJ2-1 - TRBV29-1 CSAGDEQFF TGCAGCGCGGGAGATGAGCAGTTCTTC
16 - TRBJ2-1 few TRBV20-1 CSARSFGESSYNEQFF TGCAGTGCCAGAAGCTTCGGGGAGTCTTCCTACAATGAGCAGTTCTTC
16 - TRBJ2-5 few TRBV25-1 CASSEFLGQSQETQYF TGTGCCAGCAGTGAATTCTTAGGGCAGTCCCAAGAGACCCAGTACTTC
13 - TRBJ2-1 few TRBV6-2/TRBV6-3 CASSYRARDEQFF TGTGCCAGCAGTTACAGGGCCAGGGATGAGCAGTTCTTC
12 - TRBJ2-1 many TRBV12-3/TRBV12-4 CASSPRSNEQFF TGTGCCAGCAGCCCTCGGTCCAATGAGCAGTTCTTC
13 - TRBJ2-4 - TRBV7-3 CASSPTGGNIQYF TGTGCCAGCAGCCCCACCGGGGGAAACATTCAGTACTTC